A selection of T cell receptor beta chains follows, all from one sample in a study of OX40 agonist ivuxolimab in advanced cancers. Assay: immunoSEQ multiplex PCR; the TCRdb copy retains only in-frame clones and omits some. This repertoire shows fewer than 30,000 clones, 85% found once; its top ten account for 45% to 60%. Sequenced here: CD4+ or CD8+ T cells sorted from blood, sampled in a trial of the OX40 agonist ivuxolimab. The source is an adult with an advanced solid tumor such as melanoma, head and neck, liver or kidney cancer. Each CDR3 is given with its conserved first and last residue. D genes are given only for firm matches. Clone sizes are given selectively: once, few, many, or a class where the clone is expanded.

v_gene	d_gene	j_gene	abundance	CDR3aa	CDR3nt
TRBV6-6	-	TRBJ2-7	-	CASSYWITGLSYEQYF	TGTGCCAGCAGTTACTGGATTACAGGGTTATCCTACGAGCAGTACTTC
TRBV28	-	TRBJ2-5	-	CASSPDLGLETQYF	TGTGCCAGCAGTCCCGACCTTGGTTTAGAGACCCAGTACTTC
TRBV9	TRBD2	TRBJ2-3	-	CASSVVGRVADTQYF	TGTGCCAGCAGCGTAGTGGGGAGGGTCGCAGATACGCAGTATTTT
TRBV28	TRBD1	TRBJ2-1	-	CASSFPGQGEYDGSYNEQFF	TGTGCCAGCAGTTTTCCGGGACAGGGAGAATATGATGGCTCCTACAATGAGCAGTTCTTC
TRBV19	-	TRBJ1-1	-	CASSIWQGVRQTEAFF	TGTGCCAGTAGTATTTGGCAGGGTGTCCGGCAAACTGAAGCTTTCTTT
TRBV6-5	TRBD1	TRBJ2-2	-	CASTTATGSGELFF	TGTGCCAGCACCACAGCGACAGGGTCCGGGGAGCTGTTTTTT
TRBV4-1	-	TRBJ2-7	-	CASSQGTLYEQYF	TGCGCCAGCAGCCAAGGTACTCTTTACGAGCAGTACTTC
TRBV9	TRBD2	TRBJ2-3	once	CASRTGTSGTDTQYF	TGTGCCAGCAGAACCGGGACTAGCGGCACAGATACGCAGTATTTT
TRBV4-2	-	TRBJ1-5	-	CASTGRSRDQPQHF	TGTGCCAGCACCGGGAGATCACGGGATCAGCCCCAGCATTTT
TRBV7-9	TRBD1	TRBJ1-5	-	CASSLGTGALNQPQHF	TGTGCCAGCAGCTTAGGGACAGGGGCTCTCAATCAGCCCCAGCATTTT
TRBV7-9	TRBD1	TRBJ1-2	many	CASSRQGEANYGYTF	TGTGCCAGCAGCCGACAGGGGGAGGCTAACTATGGCTACACCTTC
TRBV9	-	TRBJ2-7	-	CASSPSGTTYEQYF	TGTGCCAGCAGCCCATCGGGAACTACCTACGAGCAGTACTTC
TRBV6-5	-	TRBJ2-7	-	CASSYGPGTYEQYF	TGTGCCAGCAGTTACGGGCCGGGTACCTACGAGCAGTACTTC
TRBV4-1	-	TRBJ1-2	-	CASSQQLMGVGYTF	TGCGCCAGCAGCCAACAATTAATGGGGGTAGGCTACACCTTC
TRBV30	-	TRBJ2-2	-	CAWSKGGGFTGELFF	TGTGCCTGGAGTAAGGGAGGGGGCTTCACCGGGGAGCTGTTTTTT
TRBV9	-	TRBJ1-1	-	CASSVGGGFMNTEAFF	TGTGCCAGCAGCGTAGGCGGAGGGTTCATGAACACTGAAGCTTTCTTT
TRBV28	-	TRBJ2-5	-	CASSSGEGFQETQYF	TGTGCCAGCAGTTCAGGGGAGGGTTTCCAAGAGACCCAGTACTTC